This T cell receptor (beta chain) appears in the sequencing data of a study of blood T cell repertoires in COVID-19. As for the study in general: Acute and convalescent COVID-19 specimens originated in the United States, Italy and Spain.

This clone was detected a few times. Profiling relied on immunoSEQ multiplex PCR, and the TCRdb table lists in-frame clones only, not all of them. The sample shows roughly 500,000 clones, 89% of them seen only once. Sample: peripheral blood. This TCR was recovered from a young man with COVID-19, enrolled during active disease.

CDR3 DNA sequence: TGTGCCAGCAGTGAAGCTAGGGGCGATCAGCCCCAGCATTTT. Encoded protein: CASSEARGDQPQHF. The chain combines TRBV6-1 with TRBJ1-5, with a weak D call TRBD1 (5 bases). V dropped 0 bases and J dropped 5 bases, with 8 bases sitting between them. The V gene's germline CDR1 is MNHNS and CDR2 SASEGT. CDR3 size: 14 residues.